This T cell receptor beta chain was profiled in a study of regulatory T cells in long-lasting Graves disease. A few counts support this clonotype. The TCR beta library used iRepertoire HTBI primers with Arm-PCR amplification of CDR3. TCRdb re-derived calls from the multiplex PCR reads in MiXCR, one entry per CDR3 protein. The sample holds about 520,000 distinct CDR3 sequences, 12% seen once. Germline V gene sequence: CDR1 MDHEN, CDR2 SYDVKM. The ends lost 10 bases at V and 5 bases at J; junction bases unmatched: 7. The CDR3 has 12 residues. Sample time point: newly diagnosed GD, antithyroid drugs for less than 3 months. Extracted RNA from PBMCs served as the source of the TCR library. The patients were drawn from one endocrinology department in Xi'an, China. Separately, the same data were catalogued under a study of T cells in Graves' hyperthyroidism and ophthalmopathy.

The sample was peripheral blood mononuclear cells (PBMCs), taken at new diagnosis, from a patient treated with antithyroid drugs. The genes are TRBV28 and TRBJ2-5, with TRBD2 matching over 7 bases. The receptor comes from a young woman with Graves disease. CDR3 loop: CATRGDRETQYF. The DNA for the CDR3 is TGTGCCACTCGGGGGGATCGGGAGACCCAGTACTTC.